The present entry profiles one T cell receptor beta chain with its context. The entry originates in a study of shared T cell receptors in the human thymus. Profiling relied on immunoSEQ multiplex PCR, and the TCRdb table lists in-frame clones only, not all of them. The data show 500,000 to 750,000 clones, 88% seen once. V trimming: 7 bases; J trimming: 4 bases; junction bases outside the gene matches: 6. CDR3 size: 15 residues. CDR1 is MNHEY, CDR2 SMNVEV, per germline (reference sequence). These data were also reused for a study on human thymus T cells. This second study notes: Thymus pieces cut out during corrective heart surgery were the tissue that was used.

The sequenced sample consisted of thymocytes. This TCR derives from a boy in the first two years of life with a congenital heart defect. V is TRBV27 and J is TRBJ2-5; 13 bases map to TRBD2. CDR3 sequence reads: CASIGLAGAGETQYF. In nucleotides, the CDR3 is TGTGCCAGCATAGGACTAGCGGGAGCCGGAGAGACCCAGTACTTC.